This record looks at one T cell receptor beta chain sequence and its context. What it binds is unknown. The sample is drawn from a study of OX40 agonist ivuxolimab in advanced cancers. Study-level information: In three patients, partial responses were observed, one with hepatocellular carcinoma and two with cutaneous melanoma.

Libraries were prepared by immunoSEQ multiplex PCR; TCRdb keeps only in-frame clonotypes and omits some of them. The table records about 14,000 clones, about 77% of them present only once. Findings of the study overall: Expanded clones were, on average, more numerous among CD8+ T cells than CD4+. Partial responders at 0.1-3.0 mg/kg had among the lowest clonal expansion.

This clonotype was sampled from an adult with an advanced solid tumor such as melanoma, head and neck, liver or kidney cancer. The sequences come from CD4+ or CD8+ T cells sorted from blood, collected in a trial of the OX40 agonist ivuxolimab.

The CDR3 coding sequence is TGCGCCAGCAGCTTGGTAGCAGGGGTGTTTACAGATACGCAGTATTTT. This translates into CASSLVAGVFTDTQYF. The chain employs TRBV5-1 and TRBJ2-3, with D possibly matching TRBD1 (6 bases). Trimming left V 0 bases short and J 3 bases short, with 14 bases between. Germline CDR1 reads SGHRS; CDR2 reads YFSETQ. The CDR3 loop spans 16 amino acids. The entire variable domain, with the rest obtained from reference TRBV5-1 and TRBJ2-3, is as follows: KAGVTQTPRYLIKTRGQQVTLSCSPISGHRSVSWYQQTPGQGLQFLFEYFSETQRNKGNFPGRFSGRQFSNSRSEMNVSTLELGDSALYLCASSLVAGVFTDTQYFGPGTRLTVL.